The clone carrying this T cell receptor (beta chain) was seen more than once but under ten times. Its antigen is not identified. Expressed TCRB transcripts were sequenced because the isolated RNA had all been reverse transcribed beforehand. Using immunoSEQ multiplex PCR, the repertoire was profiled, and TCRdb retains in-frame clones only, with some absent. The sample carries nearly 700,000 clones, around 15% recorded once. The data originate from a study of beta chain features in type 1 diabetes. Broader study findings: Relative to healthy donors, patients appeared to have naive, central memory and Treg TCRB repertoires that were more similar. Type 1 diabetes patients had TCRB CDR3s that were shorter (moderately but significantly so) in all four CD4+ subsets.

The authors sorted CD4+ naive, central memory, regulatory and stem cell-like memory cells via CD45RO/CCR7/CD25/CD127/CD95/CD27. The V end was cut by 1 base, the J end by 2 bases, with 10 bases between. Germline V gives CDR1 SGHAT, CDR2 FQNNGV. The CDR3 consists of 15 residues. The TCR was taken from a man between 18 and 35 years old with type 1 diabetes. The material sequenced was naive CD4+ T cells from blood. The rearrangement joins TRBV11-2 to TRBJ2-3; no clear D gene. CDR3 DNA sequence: TGTGCCAGCAGCTTAGGCACGCCCCACACAGATACGCAGTATTTT. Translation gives CASSLGTPHTDTQYF.